These 12 T cell receptor beta chains came from one sample sequenced in a study of blood T cells in healthy people across ages. Next came a second PCR, run for about 6 to 11 cycles, which used a sample-barcoded 5' primer along with a J-beta primer mix. TCRdb reprocessed the 5' RACE reads with MiXCR, giving one entry per CDR3 protein. The profile shows 700,000 to 850,000 distinct CDR3 sequences, 53% of them singletons. Sequencing input: blood. These receptors originate from a man older than 75 in good health.

This clonotype has a single count. V gene TRBV5-1 combines with J gene TRBJ1-1, with 9 positions matching TRBD1. Looked up from germline, CDR1 is SGHRS and CDR2 is YFSETQ. The length of the CDR3 is 16 residues. J lost 5 bases, V lost 4 bases, and 12 bases had no gene match. For the CDR3, the DNA is TGCGCCAGCAGCCCAACTCGGACAGGGGTCGAGACTGAAGCTTTCTTT. Translated, it gives CASSPTRTGVETEAFF.

V is TRBV18 and J is TRBJ1-2, with TRBD1 as a possible D gene (6 bases). Germline V lookup: CDR1 KGHSH, CDR2 LQKENI. The germline V and J ends were trimmed by 4 bases and 0 bases, with 15 bases remaining between them. CDR3 length: 16 residues. This CDR3 reads CASSRSRDTTNYGYTF. The CDR3 DNA follows: TGTGCCAGCTCACGGAGCCGGGACACCACTAACTATGGCTACACCTTC.

The chain has TRBV7-9 and TRBJ2-1, with unresolved D. Looked up from germline, CDR1 is SEHNR and CDR2 is FQNEAQ (reference sequence). Trimming cost V 5 bases and J 10 bases, with 9 bases left between them. This CDR3 comprises 11 residues. The CDR3 loop reads CASSTPGEQFF. Written as DNA, the CDR3 is TGTGCCAGCAGCACCCCCGGGGAGCAGTTCTTC.

The gene calls are TRBV6-2 or TRBV6-3 and TRBJ2-1; perhaps D is TRBD1 or TRBD2 (5 bases each). CDR3 length: 16 amino acids. Per the germline V gene, CDR1 is MNHEY and CDR2 is SVGEGT. The V gene lost 0 bases and the J gene lost 7 bases, with 16 bases spanning the gap. The CDR3 protein is CASSYSIPGWGNEQFF. The CDR3 bases are TGTGCCAGCAGTTACTCGATACCGGGATGGGGGAATGAGCAGTTCTTC.

This clonotype is a singleton in its sample. The rearrangement uses TRBV14 and TRBJ2-7; D is perhaps TRBD2 (5 bases). The end of the DNA aligns better with TRBJ2-5, so the J call may be wrong. This CDR3 comprises 13 residues. Germline values: CDR1 SGHDN, CDR2 FVKESK. CDR3 in amino acids: CASSQGGLATQYF. The CDR3 DNA follows: TGTGCCAGCAGCCAAGGTGGGCTAGCGACCCAGTACTTC.

As concerns this clonotype: One end of the junction varies from germline; a read error may be responsible. The chain links TRBV27 to TRBJ2-3; the D is unclear. Germline V CDR1 and CDR2: MNHEY, SMNVEV (reference sequence). The CDR3 consists of 15 residues. The CDR3 nucleotides are TGTGCCTGCAGTCGGATGACGTGGGGTGCCAGATACGCGTATTTT. Its protein product is CACSRMTWGARYAYF.

The chain couples TRBV24-1 to TRBJ2-1; TRBD2 aligns across 12 bases. The CDR3 is 14 residues long. V lost 6 bases, J lost 9 bases, and 5 bases stayed unmatched. Per the germline V gene, CDR1 is KGHDR and CDR2 is SFDVKD. CDR3 nucleotides: TGTGCCACCAGTAAACTAGCGGGAGGAGGTGAGCAGTTCTTC. Amino acids: CATSKLAGGGEQFF.

Only a few counts were recorded for this clonotype. V is TRBV7-8 and J is TRBJ1-2, with D perhaps matching TRBD1 (5 bases). Germline loops: CDR1 SGHVS, CDR2 FQNEAQ. Trimming took 2 bases from V and 4 from J, leaving 11 bases between them. The CDR3 totals 14 residues. The CDR3 DNA reads as TGTGCCAGCAGCTTACGAGACAGATTCTATGGCTACACCTTC. Its translation is CASSLRDRFYGYTF.

The CDR3 protein is CASSQREGGPYEQYF. CDR3 DNA sequence: TGCGCCAGCAGCCAACGTGAAGGGGGCCCCTACGAGCAGTACTTC. V gene TRBV4-1 combines with J gene TRBJ2-7; TRBD1 aligns across 7 bases. CDR3 size: 15 residues. The V segment lost 2 bases and the J segment 2 bases; nucleotides outside the gene matches: 6. Looked up from germline, CDR1 is MGHRA and CDR2 is YSYEKL.

The chain carries TRBV7-8 and TRBJ2-1, with no clear D. Between the trimmed V and J ends, which lost 3 bases and 3 bases, there was a span of 9 bases. The CDR3 consists of 14 residues. CDR1 SGHVS and CDR2 FQNEAQ come from the germline V gene. The CDR3 reads CASSFLGVYNEQFF. Written as DNA, the CDR3 is TGTGCCAGCAGCTTCCTAGGAGTCTACAATGAGCAGTTCTTC.

This rearrangement joins TRBV3-1 to TRBJ2-7, with D tentatively TRBD1 or TRBD2 (5 bases each). Germline V gives CDR1 LGHDT, CDR2 YNNKEL (reference sequence). The CDR3 has 15 residues. Trimming cost V 1 base and J 3 bases, with 13 bases left between them. The DNA of the CDR3 is TGTGCCAGCAGCCAAGCCCCCGGGACGGACTACGAGCAGTACTTC. This translates into CASSQAPGTDYEQYF.

CDR3 region: CATSRETGTLRYNEQFF. The DNA of the CDR3 is TGTGCCACCAGCAGGGAAACCGGGACACTGAGATACAATGAGCAGTTCTTC. The chain uses TRBV15 and TRBJ2-1; maybe TRBD1 (6 bases). V gave up 3 bases and J gave up 4 bases, with 19 bases separating them. The germline CDR1 and CDR2 sequences are LNHNV and YYDKDF (reference sequence). This CDR3 spans 17 amino acids.